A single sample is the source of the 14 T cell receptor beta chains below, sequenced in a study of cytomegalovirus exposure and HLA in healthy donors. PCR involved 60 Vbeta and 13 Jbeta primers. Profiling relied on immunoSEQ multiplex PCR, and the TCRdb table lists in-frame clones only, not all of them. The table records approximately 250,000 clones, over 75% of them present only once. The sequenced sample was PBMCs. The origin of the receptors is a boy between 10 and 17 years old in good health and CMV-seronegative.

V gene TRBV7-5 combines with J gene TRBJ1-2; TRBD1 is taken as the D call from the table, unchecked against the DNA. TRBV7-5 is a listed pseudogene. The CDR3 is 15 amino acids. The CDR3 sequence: CVRSLGGDREYGYTF. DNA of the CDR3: TGTGTCAGAAGCTTAGGAGGGGACAGGGAGTATGGCTACACCTTC.

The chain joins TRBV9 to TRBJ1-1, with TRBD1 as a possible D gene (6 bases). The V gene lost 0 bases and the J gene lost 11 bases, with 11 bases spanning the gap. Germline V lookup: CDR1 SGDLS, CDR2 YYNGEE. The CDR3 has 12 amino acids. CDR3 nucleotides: TGTGCCAGCAGCGTAGCCAGGGGCCCGGCTTTCTTT. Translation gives CASSVARGPAFF.

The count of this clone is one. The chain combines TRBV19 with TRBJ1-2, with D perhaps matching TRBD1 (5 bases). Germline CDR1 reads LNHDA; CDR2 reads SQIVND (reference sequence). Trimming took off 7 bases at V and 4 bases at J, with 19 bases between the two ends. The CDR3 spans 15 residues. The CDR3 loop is CASTKRAGTVYGYTF. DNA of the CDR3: TGTGCCAGTACCAAGCGGGCAGGGACGGTCTATGGCTACACCTTC.

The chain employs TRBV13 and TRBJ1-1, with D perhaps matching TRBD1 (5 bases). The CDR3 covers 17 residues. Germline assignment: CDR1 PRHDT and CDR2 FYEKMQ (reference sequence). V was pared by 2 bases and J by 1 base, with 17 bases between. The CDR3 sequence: CASSLSGAWGSNTEAFF. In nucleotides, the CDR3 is TGTGCCAGCAGCTTAAGTGGGGCTTGGGGATCGAACACTGAAGCTTTCTTT.

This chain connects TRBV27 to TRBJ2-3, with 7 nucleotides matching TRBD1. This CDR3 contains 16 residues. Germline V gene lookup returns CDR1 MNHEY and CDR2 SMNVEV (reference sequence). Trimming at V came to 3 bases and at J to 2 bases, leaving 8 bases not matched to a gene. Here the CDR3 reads CASSLETGTSTDTQYF. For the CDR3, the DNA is TGTGCCAGCAGTTTGGAGACAGGGACGTCCACAGATACGCAGTATTTT.

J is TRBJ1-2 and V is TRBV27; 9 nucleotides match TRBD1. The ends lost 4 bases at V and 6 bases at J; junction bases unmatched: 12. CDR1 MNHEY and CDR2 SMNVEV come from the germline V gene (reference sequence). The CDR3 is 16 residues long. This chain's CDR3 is CASSSRTGEEGNGYTF. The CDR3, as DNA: TGTGCCAGCAGTTCCCGGACAGGGGAGGAAGGAAATGGCTACACCTTC.

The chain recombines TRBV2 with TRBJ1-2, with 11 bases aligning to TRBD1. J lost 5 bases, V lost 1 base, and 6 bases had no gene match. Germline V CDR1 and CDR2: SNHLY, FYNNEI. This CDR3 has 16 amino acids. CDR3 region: CASSEDRDRGFYGYTF. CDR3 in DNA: TGTGCCAGCAGTGAAGACCGGGACAGGGGGTTTTATGGCTACACCTTC.

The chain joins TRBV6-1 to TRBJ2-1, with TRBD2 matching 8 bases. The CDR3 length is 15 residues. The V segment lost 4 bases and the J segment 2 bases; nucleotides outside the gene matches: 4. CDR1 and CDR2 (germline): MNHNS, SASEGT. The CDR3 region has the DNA TGTGCCAGCAGTGTTGCGGGAGGACCCTACAATGAGCAGTTCTTC. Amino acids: CASSVAGGPYNEQFF.

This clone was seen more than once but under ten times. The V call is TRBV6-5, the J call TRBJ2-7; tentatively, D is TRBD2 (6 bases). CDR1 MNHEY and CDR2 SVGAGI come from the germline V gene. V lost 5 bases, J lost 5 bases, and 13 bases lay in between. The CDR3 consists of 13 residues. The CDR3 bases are TGTGCCAGCAGTCCCCTCGGGGGAAACGAGCAGTACTTC. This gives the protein CASSPLGGNEQYF.

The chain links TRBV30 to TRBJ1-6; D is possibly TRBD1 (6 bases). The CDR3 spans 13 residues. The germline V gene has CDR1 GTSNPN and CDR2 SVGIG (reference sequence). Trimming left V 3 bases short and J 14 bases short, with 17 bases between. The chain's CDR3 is CAWRVRGPKALHF. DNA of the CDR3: TGTGCCTGGAGGGTCAGGGGTCCTAAGGCCCTCCACTTT.

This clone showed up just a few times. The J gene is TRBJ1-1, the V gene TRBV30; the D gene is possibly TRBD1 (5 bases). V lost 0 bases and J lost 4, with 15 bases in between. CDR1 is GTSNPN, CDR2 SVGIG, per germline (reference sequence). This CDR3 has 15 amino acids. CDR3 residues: CAWSVLIPGGTEAFF. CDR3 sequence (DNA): TGTGCCTGGAGTGTACTCATTCCCGGGGGCACTGAAGCTTTCTTT.

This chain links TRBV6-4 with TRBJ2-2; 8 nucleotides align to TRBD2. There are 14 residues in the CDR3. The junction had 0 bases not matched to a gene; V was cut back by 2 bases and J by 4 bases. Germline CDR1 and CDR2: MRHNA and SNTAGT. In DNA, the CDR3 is TGTGCCAGCAGTGACGGGACTAGCACCGGGGAGCTGTTTTTT. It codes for CASSDGTSTGELFF.

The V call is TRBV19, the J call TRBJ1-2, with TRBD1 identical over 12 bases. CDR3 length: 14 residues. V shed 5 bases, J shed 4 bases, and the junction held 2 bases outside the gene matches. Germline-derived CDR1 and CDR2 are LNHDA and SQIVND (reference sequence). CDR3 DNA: TGTGCCAGTAGTGGGACAGGGGGCTTCTATGGCTACACCTTC. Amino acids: CASSGTGGFYGYTF.

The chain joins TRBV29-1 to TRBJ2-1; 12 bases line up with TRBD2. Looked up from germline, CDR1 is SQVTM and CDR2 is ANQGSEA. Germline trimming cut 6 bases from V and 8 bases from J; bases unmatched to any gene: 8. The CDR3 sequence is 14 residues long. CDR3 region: CSVGRTSGEYEQFF. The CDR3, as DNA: TGCAGCGTAGGCAGGACTAGCGGGGAGTATGAGCAGTTCTTC.